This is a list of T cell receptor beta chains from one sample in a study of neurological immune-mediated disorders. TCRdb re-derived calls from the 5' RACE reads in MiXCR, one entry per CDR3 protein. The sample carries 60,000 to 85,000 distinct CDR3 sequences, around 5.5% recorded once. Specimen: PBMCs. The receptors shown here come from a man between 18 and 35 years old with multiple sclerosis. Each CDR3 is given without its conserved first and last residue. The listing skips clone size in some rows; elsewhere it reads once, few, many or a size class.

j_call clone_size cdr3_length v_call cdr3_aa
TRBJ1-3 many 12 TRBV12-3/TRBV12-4 ASSLHDRGNTIY
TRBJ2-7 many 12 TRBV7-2 ASSPTSGGAEQY
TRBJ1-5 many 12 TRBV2 ASRTGVPYQPQH
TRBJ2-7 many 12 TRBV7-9 ASSKAAGGRRQY
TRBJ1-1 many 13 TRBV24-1 ATSAPAPGGTEAF
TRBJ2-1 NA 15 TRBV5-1 ASSFPGGRLAGVEQF
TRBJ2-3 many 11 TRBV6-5 ASSTGLADTQY
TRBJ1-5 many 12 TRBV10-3 AISELQANQPQH
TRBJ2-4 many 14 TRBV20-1 SARDGRVLAKNIQY
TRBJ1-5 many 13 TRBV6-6 ASRRRGDSNQPQH
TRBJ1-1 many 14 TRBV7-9 ASSLAVLVMNTEAF
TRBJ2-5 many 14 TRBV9 ASSVGVAGGAETQY
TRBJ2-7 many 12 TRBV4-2 ASSQGTSPYEQY
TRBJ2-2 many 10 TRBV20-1 SARGKGGELF
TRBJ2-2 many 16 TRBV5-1 ASSSISRTSGATGELF
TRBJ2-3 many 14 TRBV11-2 ASSLAPGGHGNTQY
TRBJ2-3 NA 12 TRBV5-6 ASSFLDVTDTQY
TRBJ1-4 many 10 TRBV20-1 SASAPPEKLF
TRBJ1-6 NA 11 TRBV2 ASQGTGNPPLH
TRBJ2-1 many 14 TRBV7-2 ASSLNLEWADNEQF
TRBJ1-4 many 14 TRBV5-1 ASSLVSFATNEKLF
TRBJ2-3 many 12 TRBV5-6 ASSLGGGGDTQY
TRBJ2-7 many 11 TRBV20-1 SALSGGAYEQY
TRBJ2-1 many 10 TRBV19 ASNPGGDEQF
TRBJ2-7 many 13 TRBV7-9 ASSLALGRGYEQY
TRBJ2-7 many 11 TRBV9 ASSGQGTSEQY
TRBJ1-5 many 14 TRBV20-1 SAREGGRYSNQPQH
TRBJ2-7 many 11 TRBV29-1 SVEKDSNYEQY
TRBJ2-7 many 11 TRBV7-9 ASSGAGAFEQY
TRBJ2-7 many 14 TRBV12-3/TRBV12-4 ASSSDRGLITYEQY
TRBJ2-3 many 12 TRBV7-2 ASSLGRRTDTQY
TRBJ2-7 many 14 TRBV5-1 ASSLASGQDTYEQY
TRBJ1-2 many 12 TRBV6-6 ASSYAGLGYGYT